This passage covers 6 T cell receptor beta chains from one sample sequenced in a study of T cell responses to AZD1222 COVID-19 vaccine. The protocol was immunoSEQ multiplex PCR, while the TCRdb copy is restricted to in-frame clones and leaves out a portion. The top ten clones hold approximately 3.4% of a sample with about 140,000 clones, about 90% of them seen once. Sequenced material: peripheral blood, taken on day 0 of AZD1222 vaccination. The origin of the receptors is an adult in good health.

CDR3 loop: CASSPLGNEQFF. CDR3 bases: TGTGCCAGCAGTCCACTTGGGAATGAGCAGTTCTTC. V gene TRBV27 combines with J gene TRBJ2-1; D is ambiguous. Germline CDR1 and CDR2: MNHEY and SMNVEV (reference sequence). The length of the CDR3 is 12 residues. V lost 5 bases, J lost 7 bases, and 9 bases lay in between.

The genes are TRBV9 and TRBJ1-1, with D maybe TRBD1 (5 bases). CDR1 SGDLS and CDR2 YYNGEE come from the germline V gene. With 3 bases removed from V and 5 bases from J, the gap between germline ends came to 14 bases. The CDR3 spans 14 residues. CDR3 amino acids: CASSEGNRGTEAFF. The CDR3 DNA is TGTGCCAGCAGCGAGGGGAATCGGGGAACTGAAGCTTTCTTT. The full variable domain, with the rest looked up from reference TRBV9 and TRBJ1-1, is DSGVTQTPKHLITATGQRVTLRCSPRSGDLSVYWYQQSLDQGLQFLIQYYNGEERAKGNILERFSAQQFPDLHSELNLSSLELGDSALYFCASSEGNRGTEAFFGQGTRLTVV.

The J gene is TRBJ1-5, the V gene TRBV15; TRBD1 matches at 9 bases. The CDR3 covers 17 residues. Germline lookup yields CDR1 LNHNV and CDR2 YYDKDF (reference sequence). Unmatched junction bases numbered 13, after V lost 5 bases and J lost 5 bases. CDR3 sequence reads: CATSVWSYRGHDQPQHF. The CDR3 DNA reads TGTGCCACCAGCGTCTGGAGCTACAGGGGGCATGATCAGCCCCAGCATTTT.

The chain links TRBV30 to TRBJ1-6, with D unclear. CDR1 is GTSNPN, CDR2 SVGIG, per germline (reference sequence). Trimming took 2 bases from V and 10 from J, leaving 6 bases between them. CDR3 length: 11 residues. Here the CDR3 reads CAWSSGSPLHF. CDR3 nucleotides: TGTGCCTGGAGTAGTGGGTCACCCCTCCACTTT.

The chain is built from TRBV6-1 and TRBJ2-5; D could derive from TRBD1 or TRBD2 (6 bases each). The V gene lost 1 base and the J gene lost 5 bases, with 11 bases spanning the gap. Germline V gene lookup returns CDR1 MNHNS and CDR2 SASEGT. The length of the CDR3 is 14 residues. The CDR3 region is CASSEGGAAETQYF. The CDR3 DNA sequence: TGTGCCAGCAGTGAAGGGGGGGCAGCGGAGACCCAGTACTTC.

CDR3 DNA sequence: TGTGCCAGCAGCCCATGGAACCTGAAGGGCGAGCAGTTCTTC. Amino acids: CASSPWNLKGEQFF. This chain connects TRBV5-4 to TRBJ2-1; D unresolved. V gave up 4 bases and J gave up 10 bases, with 18 bases separating them. This CDR3 spans 14 amino acids. The V gene's germline CDR1 is SGHNT and CDR2 YYREEE (reference sequence).